These 32 T cell receptor beta chains share one sample of origin, sequenced in a study of vaccination effects on CD4 cells after COVID-19. Libraries were prepared by immunoSEQ multiplex PCR; TCRdb keeps only in-frame clonotypes and omits some of them. The profile shows fewer than 30,000 clones, around 80% of them singletons. Viral peptide pools were used in the ViraFEST assay to expand antigen-specific CD4+ T cells, and sequencing came afterward. Investigators separated out CD4+ T cells once approximately 10 days of culture had passed. Each vaccine recipient was nucleocapsid antibody negative and had no prior SARS-CoV-2 infection. These TCRs are of unknown antigen specificity. Source: CD4+ T cells from PBMCs cultured with SARS-CoV-2 spike peptides, taken before COVID-19 vaccination. The receptor source for this set is a human donor who received a COVID-19 vaccine.

A single count supports this clone. V gene TRBV18 combines with J gene TRBJ2-2, with no clear D. The germline V and J ends were trimmed by 2 bases and 6 bases, with 4 bases remaining between them. In germline, CDR1 is KGHSH, CDR2 LQKENI. There are 12 residues in the CDR3. DNA of the CDR3: TGTGCCAGCTCACCAAACCCCGGGGAGCTGTTTTTT. Translation: CASSPNPGELFF.

The genes are TRBV7-9 and TRBJ1-1, with D maybe TRBD1 (5 bases). The CDR3 is made up of 12 amino acids. V was cut by 1 base and J by 7 bases, with 7 bases left in between. Germline CDR1 is SEHNR and CDR2 is FQNEAQ (reference sequence). CDR3 DNA: TGTGCCAGCAGCTTAGGAGACAGTGAAGCTTTCTTT. This gives the protein CASSLGDSEAFF. The whole variable domain, filled in from reference TRBV7-9 and TRBJ1-1, reads DTGVSQNPRHKITKRGQNVTFRCDPISEHNRLYWYRQTLGQGPEFLTYFQNEAQLEKSRLLSDRFSAERPKGSFSTLEIQRTEQGDSAMYLCASSLGDSEAFFGQGTRLTVV.

This clone was counted between two and nine times. The chain uses TRBV6-5 and TRBJ1-1; 7 nucleotides line up with TRBD1. V was clipped by 6 bases and J by 4 bases; unmatched bases: 8. The CDR3 contains 14 residues. Germline lookup yields CDR1 MNHEY and CDR2 SVGAGI. CDR3 amino acids: CASRKDRVGTEAFF. In DNA form, the CDR3 reads TGTGCCAGCAGGAAAGACAGGGTAGGCACTGAAGCTTTCTTT.

This chain links TRBV2 with TRBJ2-5; weak D call: TRBD2 (6 bases). From germline, CDR1 is SNHLY and CDR2 FYNNEI. The CDR3 runs to 15 residues. V lost 1 base to trimming and J lost 5 bases, with 14 bases between them. The CDR3 region is CASSEGERLAETQYF. CDR3 coding DNA: TGTGCCAGCAGTGAAGGCGAGAGGCTAGCGGAGACCCAGTACTTC.

The chain has TRBV2 and TRBJ1-2; TRBD1 might be the D (5 bases). Per germline, CDR1 SNHLY and CDR2 FYNNEI. Trimming took 2 bases from V and 4 from J, leaving 11 bases between them. This CDR3 has 14 residues. CDR3 in amino acids: CASSEYDSPYGYTF. For the CDR3, the DNA is TGTGCCAGCAGTGAATATGACAGTCCCTATGGCTACACCTTC.

The rearrangement uses TRBV7-2 and TRBJ1-2, with 8 bases aligning to TRBD1. The CDR3 consists of 17 residues. Germline values: CDR1 SGHTA, CDR2 FQGNSA. Trimming took 5 bases from V and 2 from J; bases not matched to a gene: 13. The CDR3 DNA sequence: TGTGCCAGCAGCCGGGATCATACGACAGGGGCCAACTATGGCTACACCTTC. Its translation is CASSRDHTTGANYGYTF.

The chain recombines TRBV19 with TRBJ2-7; perhaps TRBD1 as D (5 bases). The CDR3 extends over 12 amino acids. The germline gives CDR1 LNHDA, CDR2 SQIVND (reference sequence). V gave up 10 bases and J gave up 3 bases, with 13 bases separating them. CDR3 loop: CATSTALYEQYF. CDR3 nucleotide sequence: TGTGCCACCTCGACAGCCCTCTACGAGCAGTACTTC.

In its sample, this clone was seen a few times. The J gene is TRBJ2-3, the V gene TRBV5-4, with 10 bases identical to TRBD2. With V trimmed by 3 bases and J by 4 bases, 11 bases remained unmatched. CDR1 and CDR2 (germline): SGHNT, YYREEE (reference sequence). CDR3 length: 17 amino acids. The DNA for the CDR3 is TGTGCCAGCAGCTACCGGACTAGCGGATATGGGGCAGATACGCAGTATTTT. It specifies CASSYRTSGYGADTQYF.

This chain joins TRBV7-9 and TRBJ2-5; maybe TRBD2 (5 bases). The CDR3 is made up of 17 amino acids. V lost 5 bases and J 1 base, leaving 20 bases between the germline ends. CDR1 and CDR2 (germline): SEHNR, FQNEAQ (reference sequence). The CDR3 DNA is TGTGCCAGCAGCCCAGGCTGGGCAGGAGGTACCCAAGAGACCCAGTACTTC. Protein sequence: CASSPGWAGGTQETQYF.

The chain has TRBV6-6 and TRBJ2-3; D gene ambiguous. The CDR3 contains 15 residues. Germline loops: CDR1 MNHNY, CDR2 SVGAGI (reference sequence). V was trimmed by 6 bases and J by 0 bases, leaving 13 bases between them. This CDR3 is CASSNYGSSTDTQYF. DNA of the CDR3: TGTGCCAGCAGCAATTACGGATCTAGCACAGATACGCAGTATTTT.

This rearrangement joins TRBV29-1 to TRBJ1-6; D might be TRBD1 (6 bases). Trimming cost V 4 bases and J 10 bases, with 35 bases left between them. The CDR3 totals 20 residues. Germline CDR1 SQVTM, CDR2 ANQGSEA. The CDR3 loop reads CSVGALFLRARRGTRSPLHF. CDR3 bases: TGCAGCGTTGGGGCCCTTTTTTTGAGGGCCCGGCGGGGGACAAGGTCACCCCTCCACTTT.

This clone was detected only once. The chain joins TRBV27 to TRBJ1-4; possibly TRBD1 for D (6 bases). Trimming cost V 8 bases and J 7 bases, with 14 bases left between them. In germline, CDR1 is MNHEY, CDR2 SMNVEV (reference sequence). The CDR3 is 13 amino acids. The CDR3 DNA reads as TGTGCCAGCCGAAGGGGGGGAGGTGAAAAACTGTTTTTT. Protein sequence: CASRRGGGEKLFF.

This clone was seen more than once but under ten times. V gene TRBV30 combines with J gene TRBJ2-2; a weak D match, TRBD2 (6 bases). This CDR3 has 15 residues. Trimming shortened V by 7 bases and J by 1 base, and 16 bases separated the two germline ends. Germline V lookup: CDR1 GTSNPN, CDR2 SVGIG (reference sequence). The CDR3 reads CASGSRGMNTGELFF. The CDR3 DNA reads TGTGCCTCCGGGAGTAGAGGGATGAACACCGGGGAGCTGTTTTTT.

This clone has only one observation. This chain uses TRBV29-1 with TRBJ2-3; 8 bases map to TRBD1. V was pared by 4 bases and J by 0 bases, with 3 bases of the junction left unmatched. The CDR3 extends over 14 amino acids. CDR1 and CDR2 (germline): SQVTM, ANQGSEA. In nucleotides, the CDR3 is TGCAGCGTTGGGGACAGGCCTAGCACAGATACGCAGTATTTT. Encoded protein: CSVGDRPSTDTQYF.

The chain combines TRBV7-9 with TRBJ2-6; a possible D gene is TRBD2 (5 bases). The CDR3 sequence is 18 residues long. V was cut by 5 bases and J by 0 bases, with 17 bases left in between. The germline V gene encodes CDR1 SEHNR and CDR2 FQNEAQ (reference sequence). CDR3 amino acids: CASSLAGGTYSGANVLTF. The CDR3 DNA follows: TGTGCCAGCAGCCTGGCCGGAGGTACCTACTCTGGGGCCAACGTCCTGACTTTC.

V usage is TRBV5-4 and J usage is TRBJ1-1; no reliable D call. V was clipped by 4 bases and J by 3 bases, with 7 bases between them. The CDR3 runs 12 residues. The germline CDR1 and CDR2 sequences are SGHNT and YYREEE (reference sequence). The CDR3 region is CASSARDTEAFF. For the CDR3, the DNA is TGTGCCAGCAGCGCCCGGGACACTGAAGCTTTCTTT.

The rearrangement joins TRBV6-4 to TRBJ2-2; D not certain. Trimming stripped 5 bases from V and 4 bases from J, with 11 bases between. Germline V CDR1 and CDR2: MRHNA, SNTAGT. CDR3 length equals 14 residues. Here the CDR3 reads CASSFKGGTGELFF. CDR3 DNA: TGTGCCAGCAGTTTCAAAGGCGGCACCGGGGAGCTGTTTTTT.

V gene TRBV14 combines with J gene TRBJ2-5; D gene unclear. Germline CDR1 reads SGHDN; CDR2 reads FVKESK. The CDR3 runs 11 residues. Trimming left V 1 base short and J 14 bases short, with 11 bases between. CDR3 region: CASSQGVRIYF. Here the CDR3 DNA reads TGTGCCAGCAGCCAAGGCGTCAGAATTTACTTC.

This clone was seen more than once but under ten times. The chain's CDR3 is CASSLMPRDQPQHF. The CDR3 coding sequence is TGTGCCAGTAGTTTAATGCCGCGGGATCAGCCCCAGCATTTT. The rearrangement links TRBV19 to TRBJ1-5, with D uncertain. The CDR3 length is 14 residues. Trimming stripped 5 bases from V and 5 bases from J, with 13 bases between. Per germline, CDR1 LNHDA and CDR2 SQIVND (reference sequence).

The chain couples TRBV6-2 or TRBV6-3 to TRBJ1-5; 9 bases line up with TRBD1. Germline CDR1 reads MNHEY; CDR2 reads SVGEGT. V was clipped by 5 bases and J by 6 bases; unmatched bases: 11. This CDR3 region has 16 residues. CDR3 loop: CASSLRDRARRQPQHF. The CDR3 nucleotides read TGTGCCAGCAGTCTCCGGGACAGGGCGCGACGTCAGCCCCAGCATTTT.

This clone showed up just a few times. The V gene is TRBV6-4, the J gene TRBJ2-3; the match to TRBD2 covers 7 bases. V shed 8 bases and J 2 bases; nucleotides not matched to a gene: 4. Germline V gives CDR1 MRHNA, CDR2 SNTAGT. CDR3 length: 13 amino acids. In DNA form, the CDR3 reads TGTGCCAGCGGTAGCGGGCACACAGATACGCAGTATTTT. Protein: CASGSGHTDTQYF.

CDR3 sequence: CASSSQGAVTEAFF. DNA for the CDR3: TGTGCCAGCTCATCCCAGGGGGCTGTCACTGAAGCTTTCTTT. The chain is built from TRBV18 and TRBJ1-1; TRBD1 matches 8 bases. The trim removed 5 bases at V and 4 bases at J, leaving 6 bases unmatched. CDR1 KGHSH and CDR2 LQKENI come from the germline V gene. There are 14 residues in the CDR3.

This clone was seen only a few times. The genes are TRBV6-6 and TRBJ1-2; no definite D call. This CDR3 comprises 12 residues. The ends were cut back, 7 bases at V and 7 bases at J, with 13 bases in the middle. Germline V CDR1 and CDR2: MNHNY, SVGAGI (reference sequence). Written as DNA, the CDR3 is TGTGCCAGCACCCTGGGGTGGCCTGGCTACACCTTC. It specifies CASTLGWPGYTF.

This clone was picked up a small number of times. Mismatch with germline at one junction end may stem from a read error. For the CDR3, the DNA is TGTGCCTTGAGTGGCTACACCTTC. Amino acids: CALSGYTF. This chain joins TRBV30 and TRBJ1-2; D is unclear. Germline CDR1 and CDR2: GTSNPN and SVGIG (reference sequence). This CDR3 has 8 residues.

This clone came up once. This chain joins TRBV4-2 and TRBJ2-1; 11 bases match TRBD2. The trim removed 4 bases at V and 4 bases at J, leaving 3 bases unmatched. Germline CDR1 LGHNA, CDR2 YNFKEQ. The CDR3 totals 15 residues. The CDR3 reads CASSLAGGMYNEQFF. The CDR3, as DNA: TGTGCCAGCAGCCTAGCGGGGGGGATGTACAATGAGCAGTTCTTC.

The rearrangement uses TRBV7-2 and TRBJ1-4; no clear D. V was clipped by 2 bases and J by 8 bases, with 15 bases between them. From germline, CDR1 is SGHTA and CDR2 FQGNSA. This CDR3 is 15 amino acids long. CDR3 in DNA: TGTGCCAGCAGCTTATCGGGGAGGGAAGGGGAAAAACTGTTTTTT. This encodes CASSLSGREGEKLFF.

This clone was counted between two and nine times. The chain has TRBV6-2 or TRBV6-3 and TRBJ2-7; 9 bases map to TRBD1. Germline trimming cut 2 bases from V and 2 bases from J; bases unmatched to any gene: 7. The length of the CDR3 is 16 residues. Germline V CDR1 and CDR2: MNHEY, SVGEGT. The CDR3 nucleotides read TGTGCCAGCAGTTACCCCCGGGACAGGGTTACCTACGAGCAGTACTTC. Translation: CASSYPRDRVTYEQYF.

The chain has TRBV12-3 or TRBV12-4 and TRBJ1-5; D is unresolved. Trimming cost V 3 bases and J 5 bases, with 5 bases left between them. CDR3 length: 12 residues. The CDR3 region has the DNA TGTGCCAGCAGTTTTGGAGATCAGCCCCAGCATTTT. Protein product: CASSFGDQPQHF.

This clone was detected only once. The V gene is TRBV19, the J gene TRBJ1-2; 9 nucleotides agree with TRBD1. The trim removed 3 bases at V and 2 bases at J, leaving 1 base unmatched. Germline CDR1 reads LNHDA; CDR2 reads SQIVND (reference sequence). The CDR3 sequence is 14 residues long. This CDR3 reads CASSMGQGNYGYTF. CDR3 in DNA: TGTGCCAGTAGTATGGGACAGGGAAACTATGGCTACACCTTC.

The CDR3, as DNA: TGTGCCAGCAGTCCCCGGGACAGGGGGCCGAATGAGCAGTTCTTC. It encodes CASSPRDRGPNEQFF. The chain has TRBV2 and TRBJ2-1, with 12 bases lining up with TRBD1. The CDR3 consists of 15 residues. The junction had 6 bases not matched to a gene; V was cut back by 5 bases and J by 7 bases. Germline CDR1 and CDR2: SNHLY and FYNNEI.

This sequence joins TRBV28 and TRBJ1-4; TRBD1 aligns across 8 bases. CDR1 and CDR2 (germline): MDHEN, SYDVKM. This CDR3 is 15 amino acids long. After removal of 5 bases from V and 5 bases from J, the junction contained 7 bases not matched to a gene. The CDR3 bases are TGTGCCAGCAGTCCCGAAGGACAGGGAAATGAAAAACTGTTTTTT. It codes for CASSPEGQGNEKLFF.

This chain joins TRBV7-2 and TRBJ1-2; the D gene is possibly TRBD1 (5 bases). The CDR3 spans 15 residues. Trimming stripped 3 bases from V and 3 bases from J, with 14 bases between. Germline values: CDR1 SGHTA, CDR2 FQGNSA. The CDR3 spells CASSFQEGSHYGYTF. In DNA, the CDR3 is TGTGCCAGCAGCTTTCAAGAGGGGTCCCACTATGGCTACACCTTC.